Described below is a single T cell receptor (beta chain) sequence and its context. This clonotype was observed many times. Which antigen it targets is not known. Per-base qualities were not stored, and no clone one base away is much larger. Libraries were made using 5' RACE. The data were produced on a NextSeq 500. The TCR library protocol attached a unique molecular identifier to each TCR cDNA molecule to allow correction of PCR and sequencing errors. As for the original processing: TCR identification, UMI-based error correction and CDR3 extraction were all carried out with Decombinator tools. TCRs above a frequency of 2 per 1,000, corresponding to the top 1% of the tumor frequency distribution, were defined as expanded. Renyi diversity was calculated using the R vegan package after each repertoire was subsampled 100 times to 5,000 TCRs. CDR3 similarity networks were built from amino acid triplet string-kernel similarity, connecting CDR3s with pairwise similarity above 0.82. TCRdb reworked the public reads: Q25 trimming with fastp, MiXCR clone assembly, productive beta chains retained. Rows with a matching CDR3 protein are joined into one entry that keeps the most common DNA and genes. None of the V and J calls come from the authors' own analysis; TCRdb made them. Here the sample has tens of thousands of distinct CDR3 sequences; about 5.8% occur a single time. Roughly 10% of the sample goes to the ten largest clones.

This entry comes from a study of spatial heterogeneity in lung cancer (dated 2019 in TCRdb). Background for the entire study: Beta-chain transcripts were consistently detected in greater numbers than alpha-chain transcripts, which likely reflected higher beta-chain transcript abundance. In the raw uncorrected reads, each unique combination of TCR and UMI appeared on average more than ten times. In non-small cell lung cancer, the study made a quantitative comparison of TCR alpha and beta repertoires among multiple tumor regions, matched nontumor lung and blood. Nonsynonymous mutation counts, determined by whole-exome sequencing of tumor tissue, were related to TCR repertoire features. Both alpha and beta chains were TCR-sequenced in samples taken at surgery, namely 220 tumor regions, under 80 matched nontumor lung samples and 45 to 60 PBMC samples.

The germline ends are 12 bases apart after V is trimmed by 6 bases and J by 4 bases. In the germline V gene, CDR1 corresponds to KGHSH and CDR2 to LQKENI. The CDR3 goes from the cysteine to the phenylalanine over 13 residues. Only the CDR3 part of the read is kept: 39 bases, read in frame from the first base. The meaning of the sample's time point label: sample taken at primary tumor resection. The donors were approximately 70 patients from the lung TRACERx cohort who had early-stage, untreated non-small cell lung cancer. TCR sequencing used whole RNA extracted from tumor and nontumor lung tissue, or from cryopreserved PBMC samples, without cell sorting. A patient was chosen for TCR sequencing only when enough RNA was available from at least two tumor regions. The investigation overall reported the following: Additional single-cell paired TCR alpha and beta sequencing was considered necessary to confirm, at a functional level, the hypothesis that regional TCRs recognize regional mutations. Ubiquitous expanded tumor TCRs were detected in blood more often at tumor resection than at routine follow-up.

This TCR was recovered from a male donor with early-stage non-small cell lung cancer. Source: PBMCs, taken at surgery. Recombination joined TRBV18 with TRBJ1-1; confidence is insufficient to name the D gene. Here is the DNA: TGTGCCAGCTCTGACGCGGGGAGCACTGAAGCTTTCTTT. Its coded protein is CASSDAGSTEAFF.